These 10 T cell receptor beta chains share one sample of origin, sequenced in a study of T cell repertoires in cytomegalovirus infection. Their recognized antigens are unknown. TCRdb called the reads again in MiXCR, with one record for every CDR3 protein. Of about 52,000 distinct CDR3 sequences listed, roughly a fifth are singletons. Sequenced here: CD8+ T cells from cultured PBMCs, sampled from culture after CMV antigen stimulation. These receptors all come from a human donor in good health (CMV status not recorded). Some clones in this sample may be carry-over from other donors' samples.

The chain couples TRBV7-2 to TRBJ1-4; D uncertain. CDR3 length equals 15 residues. Germline CDR1 reads SGHTA; CDR2 reads FQGNSA. The ends were cut back, 5 bases at V and 0 bases at J, with 10 bases in the middle. The CDR3, as DNA: TGTGCCAGCAGCCGCGACATCACAACTAATGAAAAACTGTTTTTT. Protein: CASSRDITTNEKLFF.

The CDR3 loop reads CASRAGTGGNSPLHF. CDR3 DNA: TGTGCCAGCAGGGCCGGGACAGGGGGCAATTCACCCCTCCACTTT. V gene TRBV6-1 combines with J gene TRBJ1-6, with 12 bases fitting TRBD1. Trimming removed 6 bases from V and 7 bases from J; junction bases left unmatched: 4. The CDR3 runs to 15 residues. Germline-derived CDR1 and CDR2 are MNHNS and SASEGT.

This clonotype was seen more than once but under ten times. CDR3 loop: CASSDPRGTEKLFF. The CDR3 coding sequence is TGTGCCAGCAGCGACCCTCGGGGAACTGAAAAACTGTTTTTT. The chain is built from TRBV7-9 and TRBJ1-4, with D uncertain. Germline V gene lookup returns CDR1 SEHNR and CDR2 FQNEAQ (reference sequence). This CDR3 has 14 residues. The V gene lost 5 bases and the J gene lost 7 bases, with 14 bases spanning the gap.

The rearrangement uses TRBV10-3 and TRBJ1-5; no definite D call. V shed 5 bases and J shed 6 bases, with 17 bases lying between them. The CDR3 loop spans 15 amino acids. Germline CDR1 and CDR2: ENHRY and SYGVKD. The CDR3 protein is CAISYNGEISQPQHF. The CDR3 bases are TGTGCCATCAGTTACAACGGGGAAATCAGTCAGCCCCAGCATTTT.

The chain combines TRBV9 with TRBJ1-1, with D perhaps matching TRBD1 (5 bases). This CDR3 spans 14 amino acids. Germline V gene sequence: CDR1 SGDLS, CDR2 YYNGEE. Trimming stripped 0 bases from V and 5 bases from J, with 11 bases between. As DNA, the CDR3 is TGTGCCAGCAGCGTAGCCGGGGGACGTACTGAAGCTTTCTTT. It codes for CASSVAGGRTEAFF.

The chain couples TRBV9 to TRBJ1-1; D uncertain. The V gene lost 0 bases and the J gene lost 4 bases, with 7 bases spanning the gap. CDR1 and CDR2 (germline): SGDLS, YYNGEE. The CDR3 consists of 13 residues. The DNA of the CDR3 is TGTGCCAGCAGCGTAGAAGTGGGCACTGAAGCTTTCTTT. Translating gives CASSVEVGTEAFF.

This clonotype has a count of ten or more. CDR3 bases: TGTGCCAGCAGCCAACTAGCGGGAGATGACGAGCAGTACTTC. Its protein is CASSQLAGDDEQYF. This rearrangement joins TRBV28 to TRBJ2-7; 11 positions match TRBD2. The CDR3 loop spans 14 amino acids. After removal of 6 bases from V and 5 bases from J, the junction contained 6 bases not matched to a gene. Germline lookup yields CDR1 MDHEN and CDR2 SYDVKM. The full variable domain, in which reference TRBV28 and TRBJ2-7 provide the parts outside the CDR3, is DVKVTQSSRYLVKRTGEKVFLECVQDMDHENMFWYRQDPGLGLRLIYFSYDVKMKEKGDIPEGYSVSREKKERFSLILESASTNQTSMYLCASSQLAGDDEQYFGPGTRLTVT.

V usage is TRBV4-3 and J usage is TRBJ1-2, with TRBD1 as a possible D gene (5 bases). The germline V gene encodes CDR1 LGHNA and CDR2 YSLEER. V was cut by 3 bases and J by 5 bases, with 19 bases left in between. The CDR3 consists of 16 residues. The CDR3 spells CASSHPGTVGPYGYTF. The CDR3 region has the DNA TGCGCCAGCAGCCACCCCGGGACCGTGGGACCTTATGGCTACACCTTC.

This chain links TRBV30 with TRBJ1-4; TRBD1 is a possible D gene (5 bases). Trimming pared 6 bases from V and 6 bases from J, leaving 11 bases between. This CDR3 has 12 residues. Germline lookup yields CDR1 GTSNPN and CDR2 SVGIG (reference sequence). The CDR3 is CACQGPDEKLFF. Here the CDR3 DNA reads TGTGCCTGCCAGGGCCCAGATGAAAAACTGTTTTTT.

This clonotype was seen a few times. This chain joins TRBV9 and TRBJ2-7; D may be TRBD1 or TRBD2 (5 bases each). The CDR3 is 15 amino acids. The germline gives CDR1 SGDLS, CDR2 YYNGEE. V lost 2 bases and J 2 bases, leaving 14 bases between the germline ends. The CDR3 loop reads CASSVGPFGAYEQYF. CDR3 bases: TGTGCCAGCAGCGTGGGACCCTTCGGAGCCTACGAGCAGTACTTC.